These T cell receptor beta chains were read from a single sample in a study of blood T cell repertoires in COVID-19. Using immunoSEQ multiplex PCR, the repertoire was profiled, and TCRdb retains in-frame clones only, with some absent. Here the sample spans 150,000 to 170,000 clones, about 83% being singletons. What was sequenced was peripheral blood. Source of these receptors: a woman aged 60-75 years with COVID-19, enrolled during active disease. CDR3s include the opening cysteine and the closing phenylalanine or tryptophan. The D gene is left open where the match is weak. The listing skips clone size in some rows; elsewhere it reads once, few, many or a size class.

>-|TRBJ1-1|TRBV30|-
CAWSRAPGKAFF
TGTGCCTGGAGTCGGGCCCCGGGGAAAGCTTTCTTT
>TRBD2|TRBJ2-3|TRBV5-8|-
CASSYSGSSTDTQYF
TGTGCCAGCAGCTACAGCGGGAGTAGCACAGATACGCAGTATTTT
>TRBD1|TRBJ2-3|TRBV5-1|-
CASSLEGTGPSMGDTQYF
TGCGCCAGCAGCTTGGAGGGGACAGGTCCGTCTATGGGAGATACGCAGTATTTT
>TRBD2|TRBJ2-1|TRBV6-6|-
CASTKGLAGAVNEQFF
TGTGCCAGCACCAAGGGACTAGCGGGGGCAGTCAATGAGCAGTTCTTC
>-|TRBJ1-4|TRBV7-9|-
CASSRQSNEKLFF
TGTGCCAGCAGCCGACAGTCTAATGAAAAACTGTTTTTT
>TRBD1|TRBJ1-5|TRBV6-5|-
CASRDRGFGNQPQHF
TGTGCCAGCAGAGACAGGGGGTTTGGCAATCAGCCCCAGCATTTT
>-|TRBJ2-1|TRBV4-2|few
CASSQDGSGSYNEQFF
TGTGCCAGCAGCCAAGATGGTAGCGGTTCCTACAATGAGCAGTTCTTC
>TRBD2|TRBJ2-2|TRBV6-1|medium-sized
CASSENSGGAGELFF
TGTGCCAGCAGTGAGAATAGCGGGGGAGCCGGGGAGCTGTTTTTT
>-|TRBJ1-2|TRBV11-2|-
CASSPTSGHSYGYTF
TGTGCCAGCAGCCCTACGTCAGGCCACAGCTATGGCTACACCTTC
>TRBD1|TRBJ1-6|TRBV19|-
CASTPGQEGPLHF
TGTGCCAGTACCCCTGGACAGGAAGGGCCCCTCCACTTT
>-|TRBJ2-2|TRBV13|-
CASSTSGQAAGELFF
TGTGCCAGCAGCACCTCGGGCCAAGCGGCCGGGGAGCTGTTTTTT
>-|TRBJ1-6|TRBV20-1|once
CSASQENSYNSPLHF
TGCAGTGCCAGTCAGGAAAACTCCTATAATTCACCCCTCCACTTT
>-|TRBJ1-4|TRBV7-9|-
CASSLERANEKLFF
TGTGCCAGCAGCTTAGAGAGGGCTAATGAAAAACTGTTTTTT
>TRBD2|TRBJ2-1|TRBV10-2|-
CASTTLLAGEGNEQFF
TGCGCCAGCACCACCTTACTAGCGGGAGAGGGGAATGAGCAGTTCTTC
>TRBD2|TRBJ2-1|TRBV5-4|-
CASSVTSGRRNEQFF
TGTGCCAGCAGCGTTACTAGCGGGAGGAGGAATGAGCAGTTCTTC
>TRBD2|TRBJ2-7|TRBV7-9|-
CASSLASGSLLFYEQYF
TGTGCCAGCAGCTTGGCTAGCGGGAGCCTCCTTTTCTACGAGCAGTACTTC
>-|TRBJ2-3|TRBV24-1|-
CATSDPVTGYAQYF
TGTGCCACCAGTGATCCGGTTACAGGGTATGCGCAGTATTTT
>-|TRBJ2-5|TRBV6-5|few
CASSISRVTEKTQYF
TGTGCCAGCAGTATTTCCAGGGTAACAGAAAAGACCCAGTACTTC
>TRBD1|TRBJ2-2|TRBV5-1|few
CASSFRQGMNTGELFF
TGCGCCAGCAGCTTCCGACAGGGGATGAACACCGGGGAGCTGTTTTTT
>TRBD1|TRBJ2-5|TRBV19|-
CASSVGQGRETQYF
TGTGCCAGTAGTGTGGGACAGGGTCGGGAGACCCAGTACTTC
>-|TRBJ2-3|TRBV24-1|-
CATSDPKVRDTQYF
TGTGCCACCAGTGATCCAAAGGTGAGGGATACGCAGTATTTT
>-|TRBJ2-1|TRBV9|-
CASSAGGSIPYNEQFF
TGTGCCAGCAGCGCGGGGGGCTCGATCCCCTACAATGAGCAGTTCTTC
>TRBD1|TRBJ1-1|TRBV5-6|-
CASSLGTGHFRNTEAFF
TGTGCCAGCAGCTTGGGGACAGGCCACTTCAGGAACACTGAAGCTTTCTTT
>-|TRBJ1-2|TRBV29-1|-
CSVDPGSYGYTF
TGCAGCGTTGACCCCGGGAGCTATGGCTACACCTTC
>TRBD1|TRBJ2-4|TRBV5-4|-
CASSLAGGQAKNIQYF
TGTGCCAGCAGCCTGGCAGGGGGCCAGGCCAAAAACATTCAGTACTTC
>-|TRBJ1-2|TRBV4-2|-
CASSQVAEYGYTF
TGTGCCAGCAGCCAAGTAGCCGAGTATGGCTACACCTTC
>TRBD1|TRBJ1-1|TRBV10-3|-
CAISGTGLGTEAFF
TGTGCCATCAGCGGGACAGGTTTGGGCACTGAAGCTTTCTTT
>-|TRBJ2-3|TRBV6-6|-
CASSLAGTSTDTQYF
TGTGCCAGCAGTTTGGCAGGAACTAGCACAGATACGCAGTATTTT
>TRBD2|TRBJ2-7|TRBV3-1/TRBV3-2|few
CASSSSVGGGRVSYEQYF
TGTGCCAGCAGCTCAAGTGTGGGTGGAGGGAGGGTCTCCTACGAGCAGTACTTC
>TRBD1|TRBJ2-5|TRBV7-3|-
CASSRQGAIKETQYF
TGTGCCAGCAGCCGACAGGGGGCGATAAAAGAGACCCAGTACTTC
>TRBD1|TRBJ1-1|TRBV7-2|-
CASSSYRGSTEAFF
TGTGCCAGCAGCTCGTACAGGGGGAGCACTGAAGCTTTCTTT
>-|TRBJ2-5|TRBV7-2|-
CASARQTSETQYF
TGTGCCAGTGCTCGTCAGACTTCAGAGACCCAGTACTTC
>-|TRBJ1-2|TRBV10-3|-
CAIKETSRWDYGYTF
TGTGCCATCAAGGAGACCTCGAGATGGGACTATGGCTACACCTTC
>TRBD2|TRBJ2-7|TRBV6-2/TRBV6-3|-
CASSGLAGDRSYEQYF
TGTGCCAGCAGTGGGCTAGCGGGAGATAGGTCCTACGAGCAGTACTTC
>TRBD2|TRBJ2-2|TRBV18|-
CASSPLRESPTGELFF
TGTGCCAGCTCACCACTGCGGGAGTCGCCCACCGGGGAGCTGTTTTTT
>TRBD1|TRBJ1-1|TRBV6-5|-
CASSRTGNTEAFF
TGTGCCAGCAGTAGGACAGGGAACACTGAAGCTTTCTTT
>-|TRBJ2-5|TRBV7-2|-
CASSSRRGGETQYF
TGTGCCAGCAGCTCGAGGCGGGGTGGAGAGACCCAGTACTTC
>-|TRBJ1-1|TRBV9|-
CASSVAVNTEAFF
TGTGCCAGCAGCGTAGCAGTGAACACTGAAGCTTTCTTT
>TRBD1|TRBJ2-3|TRBV6-6|-
CASSFGQGQTDTQYF
TGTGCCAGCAGCTTCGGACAGGGGCAGACGGATACGCAGTATTTT
>TRBD2|TRBJ2-5|TRBV29-1|-
CSVWSFAGVKETQYF
TGCAGCGTTTGGTCGTTCGCGGGGGTTAAAGAGACCCAGTACTTC
>-|TRBJ2-5|TRBV6-5|-
CATKQGLSQETQYF
TGTGCCACGAAACAGGGCTTAAGCCAAGAGACCCAGTACTTC
>TRBD1|TRBJ1-6|TRBV14|once
CASSSRQGLNSPLHF
TGTGCCAGCAGCTCCCGACAGGGCCTAAATTCACCCCTCCACTTT
>TRBD1|TRBJ1-5|TRBV6-5|-
CASSPTGFMSQPQHF
TGTGCCAGCAGTCCGACAGGGTTTATGAGTCAGCCCCAGCATTTT
>-|TRBJ2-3|TRBV10-3|-
CAISVGLLPKGTDTQYF
TGTGCCATCAGTGTGGGACTGCTACCCAAGGGCACAGATACGCAGTATTTT
>-|TRBJ1-4|TRBV18|-
CASSPGLQEKLFF
TGTGCCAGCTCACCGGGACTCCAAGAAAAACTGTTTTTT
>-|TRBJ1-2|TRBV11-2|few
CASSEPKGYGYTF
TGTGCCAGCAGTGAGCCTAAGGGGTATGGCTACACCTTC
>TRBD1|TRBJ1-5|TRBV20-1|-
CSTGGNQPQHF
TGCAGTACAGGGGGCAATCAGCCCCAGCATTTT
>-|TRBJ1-3|TRBV7-6|-
CASSLTTATLGNTIYF
TGTGCCAGCAGCTTGACGACAGCCACGCTGGGAAACACCATATATTTT
>-|TRBJ1-1|TRBV19|-
CASSIGRNLKAFF
TGTGCCAGTAGTATAGGGAGAAATCTAAAAGCTTTCTTT
>-|TRBJ2-5|TRBV3-1/TRBV3-2|-
CASNLGADQETQYF
TGTGCCAGCAACCTAGGGGCAGATCAAGAGACCCAGTACTTC
>TRBD1|TRBJ1-1|TRBV5-1|-
CASSFRQGASEAFF
TGCGCCAGCAGCTTCCGGCAGGGGGCCTCTGAAGCTTTCTTT
>TRBD2|TRBJ2-1|TRBV18|-
CASSPPGLARYNEQFF
TGTGCCAGCTCACCTCCGGGACTAGCGAGATACAATGAGCAGTTCTTC
>TRBD2|TRBJ2-3|TRBV11-3|-
CASSFGGLAGAKNTQYF
TGTGCCAGCAGCTTTGGGGGACTAGCGGGAGCCAAGAATACGCAGTATTTT